This T cell receptor (beta chain) was identified during a study of blood T cell repertoires in COVID-19. As for the study in general: The origin of the acute and convalescent COVID-19 samples was the United States, Italy and Spain. The cDNA or gDNA used as material had been derived from T cells, B-cell-depleted T cells, or PBMCs.

Source study methods: How many nucleated cells were present was estimated from reference gene primer amplification. Only in-frame clones appear in the TCRdb table, and some are missing; sequencing was by immunoSEQ multiplex PCR. That table furnishes V, J and clone size, whereas the DNA furnished D and trimming. Found here are around 46,000 clones, approximately 85% of them singletons; the top ten hold 14%. The germline V and J ends were trimmed by 3 bases and 6 bases, with 16 bases remaining between them. Looked up from germline, CDR1 is SGHNT and CDR2 is YYREEE (reference sequence). The CDR3 is 15 amino acids.

The sequence was obtained from a human donor in a cohort sampled during active COVID-19. The chain has TRBV5-4 and TRBJ2-1; maybe TRBD2 (6 bases). Specimen: peripheral blood. CDR3 bases: TGTGCCAGCAGCTCGAGACTAGAAGGGTTCAATGAGCAGTTCTTC. Translation gives CASSSRLEGFNEQFF.